The text below deals with one T cell receptor (beta chain). The antigen remains undetermined. The record originates from a study of vaccination effects on CD4 cells after COVID-19. Germline CDR1 is MDHEN and CDR2 is SYDVKM. The ends were cut back, 5 bases at V and 6 bases at J, with 19 bases in the middle. The CDR3 has 15 amino acids. CD4+ T cells were isolated after 10 days of culture. Each person got two doses of an mRNA SARS-CoV-2 vaccine, BNT162b2 or mRNA-1273. Profiling relied on immunoSEQ multiplex PCR, and the TCRdb table lists in-frame clones only, not all of them. The sample has about 73,000 clones, roughly 73% seen once; the top ten hold roughly 2%.

The gene calls are TRBV28 and TRBJ1-2; possibly TRBD1 for D (6 bases). The receptor was isolated from a human donor who received a COVID-19 vaccine. The source was CD4+ T cells from PBMCs cultured without peptide, collected after COVID-19 vaccination. CDR3 sequence (DNA): TGTGCCAGCAGTGGGAGTGGGGGGGGCGAAGATGGCTACACCTTC. Amino acids: CASSGSGGGEDGYTF.